This TCR beta chain was identified in a study of CD8 T cells in Susac syndrome. Sequencing of TCR beta was undertaken in CD8+ and CD4+ T cells derived from blood. Negative isolation was used for CD8+ and CD4+ T cells and FACS enrichment for TEMRA cells. When the RNA was reverse transcribed, random hexamers were used with an input of roughly 0.45 to 1 ug. The immunoSEQ assay covered 54 Vbeta and 13 Jbeta segments for CDR3. TCRdb re-called the immunoSEQ multiplex PCR reads with MiXCR, one entry per CDR3 protein. The sample gives roughly 120,000 distinct CDR3 sequences, approximately 93% of which show up once; roughly 0.088% is in the top ten. The trim removed 5 bases at V and 11 bases at J, leaving 11 bases unmatched. The CDR3 loop spans 14 amino acids. Germline V gives CDR1 MDHEN, CDR2 SYDVKM.

The sequence was obtained from a human donor with multiple sclerosis. The rearrangement links TRBV28 to TRBJ2-3, with 9 bases matching TRBD1. Sequencing input: CD4+ T cells from PBMCs. CDR3 loop: CASSQALGQGMQYF. DNA for the CDR3: TGTGCCAGCAGTCAGGCTCTCGGACAGGGGATGCAGTATTTT.